The sequence of this TCR beta chain was determined in a study of response to subunit inactivated influenza vaccine. This clonotype was counted between two and nine times. Its antigen remains unidentified. Germline CDR1 reads LGHNA; CDR2 reads YNFKEQ. CDR3 length: 17 amino acids. With 2 bases removed from V and 3 bases from J, the gap between germline ends came to 18 bases. TCRdb re-derived calls from the RT-PCR reads in MiXCR, one entry per CDR3 protein. The data contain about 540,000 distinct CDR3 sequences, roughly 25% of them seen just once; the ten biggest clones take up around 2.8%. Overall study findings and caveats: Seasonal influenza vaccination, on each occasion, was suggested by the authors to recruit few new T cells.

The data also belong to a second study, concerning T cells expressing NK-cell markers. In that study: A 5'RACE template switching approach incorporating UMIs was used to make TCR beta cDNA. Seropositivity for HCMV was found in seven of the eight sequenced donors, with one seronegative. In a group of about 6 donors, dominant NKG2C+ clonotypes represented roughly 1.0-7.0% of CD8+ T cells. Topping the CD3+CD56-NKG2C+ fraction as well were these clonotypes, in a few donors.

The V gene is TRBV4-2, the J gene TRBJ2-3; D possibly corresponds to TRBD2 (5 bases). The receptor's source is a man in his fifties who received an inactivated influenza vaccine. The sample was CD4+ T cells sorted from PBMCs, taken roughly 12 days after vaccination. CDR3 sequence (DNA): TGTGCCAGCAGCCAAAACCCCGGTGAGGGTGGTACAGATACGCAGTATTTT. As protein: CASSQNPGEGGTDTQYF.